This T cell receptor (beta chain) is drawn from a study of human T cells and chemical hapten exposure. Study-wide findings and caveats: Expanded TCRs clustered into significantly more large CDR3 similarity groups than controls, the analysis revealed. Positively correlated with patch test score were the counts of PT1 expanded TCRs.

TCRdb redid the calling of the RACE reads with MiXCR, one entry per CDR3 protein. The sample shows more than 300,000 distinct CDR3 sequences, 5.5% of them seen only once. Time point denoted: pre-sensitization, week 0. Stated treatment: therapeutic diphenylcyclopropenone sensitization with weekly scalp DPC. Venepuncture was done earlier than the placement of each patch test. V was pared by 3 bases and J by 4 bases, with 8 bases of the junction left unmatched. There are 16 residues in the CDR3. From germline, CDR1 is MDHEN and CDR2 SYDVKM. With respect to this clonotype: What it binds is unknown.

This TCR came from a woman younger than 35 with alopecia areata. Some clones in this sample may be carry-over from other donors' samples. This sample comprised whole blood, obtained in connection with sensitization to the hapten diphenylcyclopropenone (DPC). The rearrangement joins TRBV28 to TRBJ2-3; 9 bases align to TRBD1. CDR3 sequence (DNA): TGTGCCAGCAGTTTCACCGGGACAGGGACGGCAGATACGCAGTATTTT. Translation gives CASSFTGTGTADTQYF. Drawing the rest from reference TRBV28 and TRBJ2-3, the complete variable domain is DVKVTQSSRYLVKRTGEKVFLECVQDMDHENMFWYRQDPGLGLRLIYFSYDVKMKEKGDIPEGYSVSREKKERFSLILESASTNQTSMYLCASSFTGTGTADTQYFGPGTRLTVL.